Following are 23 T cell receptor beta chains from one sample sequenced in a study of Ad26.COV2.S vaccination and SARS-CoV-2 variants. Treatment given: around 19 received Ad26.COV2.S at low or high dose, single or two shots; about 5 received placebo; per-sample allocation not given. It was on day 63 after the first vaccine or placebo injection that samples were taken. The repertoire was sequenced with immunoSEQ multiplex PCR; TCRdb's copy has only in-frame clones and lacks some. The data contain some 390,000 clones, 70% to 90% of them singletons. This material consisted of peripheral blood, taken in a trial of Ad26.COV2.S vaccine versus placebo. The source of these receptors is a person between 18 and 59 years old who received the Ad26.COV2.S COVID-19 vaccine or a placebo.

The V gene is TRBV6-2 or TRBV6-3, the J gene TRBJ2-1; tentatively, D is TRBD1 (5 bases). Trimming took 6 bases from V and 4 from J, leaving 19 bases between them. The CDR3 is 16 residues long. Per germline, CDR1 MNHEY and CDR2 SVGEGT. In DNA form, the CDR3 reads TGTGCCAGCAGCCTCATGGGCAGGGAACCATACAATGAGCAGTTCTTC. Its translation: CASSLMGREPYNEQFF.

The chain combines TRBV29-1 with TRBJ2-7; the match to TRBD1 covers 8 bases. The CDR3 covers 15 residues. Trimming at V came to 0 bases and at J to 5 bases, leaving 9 bases not matched to a gene. CDR1 and CDR2 (germline): SQVTM, ANQGSEA. The CDR3 nucleotides read TGCAGCGTTGAAGATGAAAGGACAGGGTGGGACGAGCAGTACTTC. This sequence encodes CSVEDERTGWDEQYF.

This clone was recorded once. This chain connects TRBV7-2 to TRBJ2-3; 7 bases map to TRBD1. CDR3 length: 16 residues. The trim removed 5 bases at V and 2 bases at J, leaving 10 bases unmatched. Germline CDR1 reads SGHTA; CDR2 reads FQGNSA. The CDR3 here is CASSPQGLQITDTQYF. DNA for the CDR3: TGTGCCAGCAGCCCACAGGGGCTACAGATCACAGATACGCAGTATTTT.

The chain is built from TRBV4-3 and TRBJ1-2; 9 nucleotides align to TRBD1. The CDR3 length is 16 residues. The germline V gene encodes CDR1 LGHNA and CDR2 YSLEER. Trimming cost V 3 bases and J 4 bases; bases outside gene matches: 9. The chain's CDR3 is CASSQVTGGAGYGYTF. CDR3 DNA sequence: TGCGCCAGCAGCCAGGTCACAGGGGGCGCTGGCTATGGCTACACCTTC.

The V call is TRBV5-1, the J call TRBJ1-2; no firm D call. Deletions cut 3 bases from V and 3 bases from J, with 6 bases between. CDR3 length: 12 residues. Per the germline V gene, CDR1 is SGHRS and CDR2 is YFSETQ. The CDR3 bases are TGCGCCAGCAGCTACGCCGACTATGGCTACACCTTC. This gives the protein CASSYADYGYTF.

This chain connects TRBV6-6 to TRBJ2-5; 9 bases line up with TRBD1. Germline V gene lookup returns CDR1 MNHNY and CDR2 SVGAGI (reference sequence). Germline trimming cut 4 bases from V and 5 bases from J; bases unmatched to any gene: 8. The CDR3 is 15 amino acids. Here the CDR3 DNA reads TGTGCCAGCAGTTCCGGACAGGGGTCGTCGGAGACCCAGTACTTC. Amino acid sequence: CASSSGQGSSETQYF.

The chain links TRBV9 to TRBJ2-7, with D hard to call. This CDR3 has 15 residues. The V gene lost 3 bases and the J gene lost 6 bases, with 19 bases spanning the gap. The V gene's germline CDR1 is SGDLS and CDR2 YYNGEE. Here the CDR3 reads CASSASAVRSGEQYF. CDR3 nucleotides: TGTGCCAGCAGCGCTTCAGCCGTCCGCTCGGGCGAGCAGTACTTC.

The chain combines TRBV4-3 with TRBJ2-3, with 13 bases lining up with TRBD2. CDR3 length equals 16 residues. Germline values: CDR1 LGHNA, CDR2 YSLEER. V shed 4 bases and J 5 bases; nucleotides not matched to a gene: 6. CDR3 in amino acids: CASSRRLAGGGDTQYF. CDR3 nucleotides: TGCGCCAGCAGCCGAAGACTAGCGGGGGGAGGAGATACGCAGTATTTT.

V is TRBV15 and J is TRBJ1-6; D not resolved. Germline-derived CDR1 and CDR2 are LNHNV and YYDKDF (reference sequence). The ends were cut back, 0 bases at V and 7 bases at J, with 10 bases in the middle. This CDR3 contains 15 residues. The CDR3 nucleotides are TGTGCCACCAGCAGAGAAGCCGGACGCAATTCACCCCTCCACTTT. It yields the protein CATSREAGRNSPLHF.

The V call is TRBV5-1, the J call TRBJ2-7; 8 bases agree with TRBD1. The V segment lost 4 bases and the J segment 3 bases; nucleotides outside the gene matches: 6. Germline V gene data show CDR1 as SGHRS and CDR2 as YFSETQ. This CDR3 is built from 14 residues. The CDR3 bases are TGCGCCAGCAGCCCACAGGGGGGTTACTACGAGCAGTACTTC. Encoded protein: CASSPQGGYYEQYF.

This rearrangement joins TRBV10-2 to TRBJ1-1; D not certain. In germline, CDR1 is WSHSY, CDR2 SAAADI. V lost 4 bases to trimming and J lost 1 base, with 10 bases between them. There are 14 residues in the CDR3. The CDR3 DNA is TGCGCCAGCAGTGCCCTCAGAGAGAACACTGAAGCTTTCTTT. Its translation: CASSALRENTEAFF.

This chain uses TRBV4-3 with TRBJ1-4; 7 bases match TRBD1. The length of the CDR3 is 13 residues. V lost 3 bases to trimming and J lost 7 bases; unmatched junction nucleotides: 2. CDR1 is LGHNA and CDR2 is YSLEER in the germline V gene. DNA for the CDR3: TGCGCCAGCAGCCAGACAGGGTCTGAAAAACTGTTTTTT. As protein: CASSQTGSEKLFF.

CDR3 in amino acids: CATSGGHTTDTQYF. In nucleotides, the CDR3 is TGCGCCACCTCAGGGGGCCACACCACAGATACGCAGTATTTT. The V and J genes are TRBV10-2 and TRBJ2-3; 8 bases are a match to TRBD1. Losses at the gene ends were 10 bases for V and 2 bases for J; bases not matched to a gene: 8. Germline values: CDR1 WSHSY, CDR2 SAAADI. The CDR3 covers 14 residues.

The V gene is TRBV10-3, the J gene TRBJ2-1, with TRBD2 identical over 7 bases. J lost 8 bases, V lost 2 bases, and 9 bases had no gene match. This CDR3 comprises 15 residues. The V gene's germline CDR1 is ENHRY and CDR2 SYGVKD. CDR3 amino acids: CAISEPLGSGDEQFF. DNA of the CDR3: TGTGCCATCAGTGAGCCCCTGGGCAGCGGGGATGAGCAGTTCTTC.

J is TRBJ1-2 and V is TRBV6-6; D gene ambiguous. The CDR3 consists of 13 residues. Germline CDR1 reads MNHNY; CDR2 reads SVGAGI (reference sequence). V gave up 6 bases and J gave up 2 bases, with 10 bases separating them. The CDR3 region is CASSSPVNYGYTF. In nucleotides, the CDR3 is TGTGCCAGCAGCTCCCCCGTAAACTATGGCTACACCTTC.

This clone occurred once. At one boundary the junction diverges from the germline segment, which might be a read error. The gene calls are TRBV20-1 and TRBJ2-3, with D possibly being TRBD1 (5 bases). The CDR3 is 10 amino acids. Germline assignment: CDR1 DFQATT and CDR2 SNEGSKA (reference sequence). The CDR3: CSARGHRPHF. DNA for the CDR3: TGCAGTGCTAGGGGCCACAGGCCGCATTTT.

The CDR3 protein is CAIRRAGGQGGGTDTQYF. The CDR3, as DNA: TGTGCCATCAGGAGAGCGGGGGGCCAAGGAGGCGGCACAGATACGCAGTATTTT. The chain uses TRBV10-3 and TRBJ2-3; 9 bases line up with TRBD2. This CDR3 has 18 amino acids. The germline V gene encodes CDR1 ENHRY and CDR2 SYGVKD. V lost 6 bases, J lost 1 base, and 14 bases stayed unmatched.

J is TRBJ2-1 and V is TRBV9; TRBD2 agrees at 14 bases. This CDR3 has 15 amino acids. Germline CDR1 reads SGDLS; CDR2 reads YYNGEE. The V segment lost 4 bases and the J segment 5 bases; nucleotides outside the gene matches: 2. CDR3 bases: TGTGCCAGCAGCCCGGGACTAGCGGGGGACAATGAGCAGTTCTTC. Amino acid sequence: CASSPGLAGDNEQFF.

This clone was recorded only once. The chain employs TRBV20-1 and TRBJ2-1; no clear D. Deletions cut 6 bases from V and 4 bases from J, with 7 bases between. The CDR3 is made up of 11 amino acids. CDR1 DFQATT and CDR2 SNEGSKA come from the germline V gene (reference sequence). The CDR3 is CSAGKYNEQFF. The CDR3 coding sequence is TGCAGTGCGGGAAAATACAATGAGCAGTTCTTC.

The chain joins TRBV4-1 to TRBJ2-2, with 8 bases lining up with TRBD1. CDR1 and CDR2 (germline): MGHRA, YSYEKL. Unmatched junction bases numbered 8, after V lost 4 bases and J lost 7 bases. There are 15 residues in the CDR3. CDR3 sequence: CASSLQTGEVGELFF. The CDR3 region has the DNA TGCGCCAGCAGCCTGCAGACAGGGGAGGTCGGGGAGCTGTTTTTT.

The genes are TRBV5-1 and TRBJ2-5; D is undetermined. This CDR3 has 12 residues. Trimming left V 3 bases short and J 5 bases short, with 8 bases between. Germline V lookup: CDR1 SGHRS, CDR2 YFSETQ. CDR3 sequence: CASSSQLETQYF. CDR3 DNA sequence: TGCGCCAGCAGCTCTCAGCTCGAGACCCAGTACTTC. Filled out from reference TRBV5-1 and TRBJ2-5, the complete variable domain reads KAGVTQTPRYLIKTRGQQVTLSCSPISGHRSVSWYQQTPGQGLQFLFEYFSETQRNKGNFPGRFSGRQFSNSRSEMNVSTLELGDSALYLCASSSQLETQYFGPGTRLLVL.

The chain uses TRBV19 and TRBJ1-1; tentative D call: TRBD1 (6 bases). V gave up 4 bases and J gave up 3 bases, with 12 bases separating them. Germline assignment: CDR1 LNHDA and CDR2 SQIVND (reference sequence). This CDR3 contains 14 residues. CDR3 sequence: CASSTEGVYTEAFF. Written as DNA, the CDR3 is TGTGCCAGTAGTACGGAGGGGGTGTACACTGAAGCTTTCTTT.

The rearrangement links TRBV11-2 to TRBJ2-1, with 9 bases matching TRBD2. V was pared by 6 bases and J by 13 bases, with 19 bases of the junction left unmatched. This CDR3 comprises 16 residues. Germline loops: CDR1 SGHAT, CDR2 FQNNGV. CDR3: CASRTPGGRGGGPQFF. The DNA of the CDR3 is TGTGCCAGCAGGACCCCCGGCGGGCGGGGGGGCGGTCCCCAGTTCTTC. Full variable domain (remainder filled in from reference TRBV11-2 and TRBJ2-1): EAGVAQSPRYKIIEKRQSVAFWCNPISGHATLYWYQQILGQGPKLLIQFQNNGVVDDSQLPKDRFSAERLKGVDSTLKIQPAKLEDSAVYLCASRTPGGRGGGPQFFGPGTRLTVL.